The 28 T cell receptor beta chains in this list originate from one sample, sequenced in a study of persistence of HIV-infected CD4 T cells. Cells were stimulated with overlapping HIV-1 Gag 15-mer peptides. CD40L-negative CD69-negative CD45RO-high memory CD4+ T cells were sorted as populations depleted of antigen-responding cells. This was the immunoSEQ version 4 assay in survey mode. Generated by immunoSEQ multiplex PCR, the TCRdb table keeps only in-frame clones and is missing some. The sample lists 30,000 to 35,000 clones, around 82% occurring once. No antigen is known for these receptors. The sample here was CD4+ T cells sorted from PBMCs after 18-hour stimulation, taken from a patient who received antiretroviral therapy. The receptors were gathered from an adult woman with HIV who was CMV-seropositive.

The chain recombines TRBV5-1 with TRBJ1-5; no definite D call. The CDR3 runs 13 residues. Germline V gene lookup returns CDR1 SGHRS and CDR2 YFSETQ. Trimming pared 0 bases from V and 0 bases from J, leaving 1 base between. This chain's CDR3 is CASSLDSNQPQHF. The CDR3 region has the DNA TGCGCCAGCAGCTTGGATAGCAATCAGCCCCAGCATTTT.

This clone occurred a few times. The chain uses TRBV6-5 and TRBJ1-1; 9 bases are a match to TRBD1. Germline CDR1 MNHEY, CDR2 SVGAGI. Losses at the gene ends were 5 bases for V and 4 bases for J; bases not matched to a gene: 5. This CDR3 spans 14 amino acids. The CDR3 DNA is TGTGCCAGCAGTCACAGGGGGCTTGGCACTGAAGCTTTCTTT. Encoded protein: CASSHRGLGTEAFF.

This sequence joins TRBV19 and TRBJ1-1; the D is unclear. Germline CDR1 is LNHDA and CDR2 is SQIVND (reference sequence). The CDR3 length is 13 residues. V was clipped by 4 bases and J by 8 bases, with 14 bases between them. CDR3 in amino acids: CASSTTQRGEAFF. The CDR3, as DNA: TGTGCCAGTAGTACCACACAACGGGGAGAAGCTTTCTTT.

CDR3 DNA: TGCGCCAGCAGCTTGGATTTTGGAGGGAGAGGGAACACTGAAGCTTTCTTT. This gives the protein CASSLDFGGRGNTEAFF. The chain links TRBV5-1 to TRBJ1-1; D unclear. CDR1 and CDR2 from the germline V gene are SGHRS and YFSETQ. Trimming removed 0 bases at V and 1 base at J, with 16 bases between. The CDR3 spans 17 residues.

The chain has TRBV7-2 and TRBJ2-7; 8 positions agree with TRBD1. This CDR3 contains 14 residues. Germline-derived CDR1 and CDR2 are SGHTA and FQGNSA. Trimming cost V 5 bases and J 0 bases; bases outside gene matches: 3. The CDR3 loop is CASSTGGSSYEQYF. DNA of the CDR3: TGTGCCAGCAGCACAGGGGGGAGCTCCTACGAGCAGTACTTC.

CDR3 residues: CATSSGTYEQYF. DNA of the CDR3: TGTGCCACCAGTTCGGGGACCTACGAGCAGTACTTC. The chain carries TRBV24-1 and TRBJ2-7, with a tentative D call TRBD2 (5 bases). Trimming took 6 bases from V and 2 from J, leaving 7 bases between them. This CDR3 comprises 12 residues. Germline V CDR1 and CDR2: KGHDR, SFDVKD.

The genes are TRBV28 and TRBJ2-7; weak D call: TRBD1 (6 bases). This CDR3 has 13 residues. The V end was cut by 11 bases, the J end by 0 bases, with 14 bases between. Germline-derived CDR1 and CDR2 are MDHEN and SYDVKM. The CDR3 nucleotides read TGTGCCGCTCTGCAGGGGAGCTCCTACGAGCAGTACTTC. This encodes CAALQGSSYEQYF.

This clone has a handful of counts. V is TRBV4-2 and J is TRBJ1-2; D is perhaps TRBD1 (5 bases). CDR1 and CDR2 (germline): LGHNA, YNFKEQ. Trimming removed 0 bases at V and 7 bases at J, with 12 bases between. The CDR3 length is 14 residues. The CDR3 loop is CASSQEATGLGYTF. Written as DNA, the CDR3 is TGTGCCAGCAGCCAAGAAGCCACAGGACTTGGCTACACCTTC.

J is TRBJ2-1 and V is TRBV10-1; the match to TRBD1 covers 7 bases. V was clipped by 2 bases and J by 5 bases; unmatched bases: 21. Per germline, CDR1 WNHNN and CDR2 SYGVQD (reference sequence). There are 20 residues in the CDR3. The CDR3 here is CASSEQYSPGTDRKDNEQFF. Written as DNA, the CDR3 is TGCGCCAGCAGTGAGCAATATTCGCCCGGGACAGATAGGAAAGACAATGAGCAGTTCTTC.

A single count supports this clone. The chain combines TRBV18 with TRBJ2-3; D not resolved. The germline CDR1 and CDR2 sequences are KGHSH and LQKENI. The CDR3 has 12 amino acids. Deletions cut 2 bases from V and 4 bases from J, with 4 bases between. The CDR3 is CASSPSSDTQYF. The CDR3 DNA sequence: TGTGCCAGCTCACCAAGTTCAGATACGCAGTATTTT.

This chain joins TRBV5-6 and TRBJ2-3; D gene uncertain. V was shortened by 3 bases and J by 4 bases, with 12 bases between the two germline ends. CDR3 length: 14 amino acids. The germline CDR1 and CDR2 sequences are SGHDT and YYEEEE. The CDR3 protein is CASSSLALPDTQYF. As DNA, the CDR3 is TGTGCCAGCAGCTCCCTCGCCTTGCCAGATACGCAGTATTTT.

The rearrangement uses TRBV24-1 and TRBJ2-3; TRBD1 matches at 8 bases. V was clipped by 4 bases and J by 3 bases; unmatched bases: 8. Looked up from germline, CDR1 is KGHDR and CDR2 is SFDVKD. The CDR3 covers 16 residues. In nucleotides, the CDR3 is TGTGCCACCAGTGACCCGGACAGGGATGTTACAGATACGCAGTATTTT. As protein: CATSDPDRDVTDTQYF.

The chain combines TRBV19 with TRBJ2-2; 9 bases line up with TRBD1. CDR1 and CDR2 from the germline V gene are LNHDA and SQIVND (reference sequence). After removal of 5 bases from V and 6 bases from J, the junction contained 13 bases not matched to a gene. CDR3 length: 17 amino acids. CDR3 coding DNA: TGTGCCAGTAGTCCAGCGGCGGGACAGGGTTTCGCCGGGGAGCTGTTTTTT. As protein: CASSPAAGQGFAGELFF.

This clone has more than one count but fewer than ten. The chain combines TRBV5-6 with TRBJ1-6; 9 bases match TRBD1. Trimming at V came to 6 bases and at J to 6 bases, leaving 13 bases not matched to a gene. CDR1 and CDR2 from the germline V gene are SGHDT and YYEEEE. The CDR3 has 17 amino acids. Written as DNA, the CDR3 is TGTGCCAGCAACTCCCGGGACAGGGTAAAGAGTAATTCACCCCTCCACTTT. Translating it yields CASNSRDRVKSNSPLHF. Full variable domain (missing parts from reference TRBV5-6 and TRBJ1-6): DAGVTQSPTHLIKTRGQQVTLRCSPKSGHDTVSWYQQALGQGPQFIFQYYEEEERQRGNFPDRFSGHQFPNYSSELNVNALLLGDSALYLCASNSRDRVKSNSPLHFGNGTRLTVT.

The V call is TRBV6-1, the J call TRBJ1-3, with a weak D call TRBD1 (5 bases). This CDR3 spans 18 amino acids. CDR1 and CDR2 from the germline V gene are MNHNS and SASEGT. V gave up 2 bases and J gave up 5 bases, with 22 bases separating them. The CDR3 DNA is TGTGCCAGCAGTGAAAGGCGAGGCAGGGAGGGAAGAAGAAACACCATATATTTT. Translation gives CASSERRGREGRRNTIYF.

The chain carries TRBV10-3 and TRBJ2-7; perhaps TRBD1 as D (6 bases). Germline CDR1 is ENHRY and CDR2 is SYGVKD. This CDR3 region has 13 residues. Trimming shortened V by 10 bases and J by 1 base, and 14 bases separated the two germline ends. The CDR3 reads CATSPRGSYEQYF. In nucleotides, the CDR3 is TGTGCCACATCACCCAGGGGATCCTACGAGCAGTACTTC.

The chain uses TRBV29-1 and TRBJ1-1; a possible D gene is TRBD1 (6 bases). This CDR3 spans 12 amino acids. CDR1 and CDR2 from the germline V gene are SQVTM and ANQGSEA. V lost 7 bases, J lost 1 base, and 10 bases lay in between. CDR3 protein: CSALQGNTEAFF. CDR3 DNA sequence: TGCAGCGCCCTACAGGGGAACACTGAAGCTTTCTTT.

The gene calls are TRBV6-5 and TRBJ2-1, with D perhaps being TRBD1 or TRBD2 (5 bases each). Germline-derived CDR1 and CDR2 are MNHEY and SVGAGI. This CDR3 contains 13 residues. V was shortened by 0 bases and J by 10 bases, with 10 bases between the two germline ends. The CDR3 sequence: CASSYSGWGEQFF. In DNA form, the CDR3 reads TGTGCCAGCAGTTACTCGGGCTGGGGGGAGCAGTTCTTC.

This rearrangement joins TRBV7-2 to TRBJ1-1; perhaps TRBD1 as D (5 bases). Germline V gene lookup returns CDR1 SGHTA and CDR2 FQGNSA. CDR3 length: 15 residues. V dropped 7 bases and J dropped 1 base, with 16 bases sitting between them. CDR3 residues: CASKLGRGSNTEAFF. The CDR3 DNA follows: TGTGCCAGCAAGTTAGGAAGGGGCTCGAACACTGAAGCTTTCTTT. Combining the CDR3 with reference TRBV7-2 and TRBJ1-1 gives the whole variable domain GAGVSQSPSNKVTEKGKDVELRCDPISGHTALYWYRQSLGQGLEFLIYFQGNSAPDKSGLPSDRFSAERTGGSVSTLTIQRTQQEDSAVYLCASKLGRGSNTEAFFGQGTRLTVV.

J is TRBJ2-1 and V is TRBV3-1 (or the pseudogene TRBV3-2); 7 bases match TRBD2. This CDR3 contains 16 residues. V dropped 4 bases and J dropped 4; count of bases not matched to a gene: 10. The germline V gene encodes CDR1 LGHDT and CDR2 YNNKEL (reference sequence). The CDR3 region is CASSRRSGGPYNEQFF. The CDR3 DNA is TGTGCCAGCAGCCGTAGGTCGGGAGGACCTTACAATGAGCAGTTCTTC.

The rearrangement links TRBV30 to TRBJ1-6; D perhaps matches TRBD1 (5 bases). This CDR3 has 13 amino acids. V was trimmed by 4 bases and J by 7 bases, leaving 11 bases between them. CDR1 is GTSNPN, CDR2 SVGIG, per germline (reference sequence). For the CDR3, the DNA is TGTGCCTGGACGGGACCTCTCAATTCACCCCTCCACTTT. Protein product: CAWTGPLNSPLHF. The whole variable domain, remainder taken from reference TRBV30 and TRBJ1-6, is SQTIHQWPATLVQPVGSPLSLECTVEGTSNPNLYWYRQAAGRGLQLLFYSVGIGQISSEVPQNLSASRPQDRQFILSSKKLLLSDSGFYLCAWTGPLNSPLHFGNGTRLTVT.

The chain uses TRBV7-2 and TRBJ2-3, with TRBD2 matching 13 bases. The V segment lost 5 bases and the J segment 3 bases; nucleotides outside the gene matches: 2. The V gene's germline CDR1 is SGHTA and CDR2 FQGNSA. CDR3 length equals 15 residues. CDR3 DNA: TGTGCCAGCAGCCAGACTAGCGGGGGGACAGATACGCAGTATTTT. It is translated as CASSQTSGGTDTQYF.

V is TRBV3-1 (or the pseudogene TRBV3-2) and J is TRBJ1-1, with D uncertain. The CDR3 is made up of 19 amino acids. V gave up 1 base and J gave up 4 bases, with 25 bases separating them. Germline loops: CDR1 LGHDT, CDR2 YNNKEL (reference sequence). The CDR3 here is CASSQASSGFYRGSTEAFF. DNA for the CDR3: TGTGCCAGCAGCCAAGCTAGTTCGGGGTTTTATCGTGGTAGCACTGAAGCTTTCTTT.

This rearrangement joins TRBV6-5 to TRBJ2-5, with 8 bases that match TRBD1. CDR3 length: 15 residues. Germline CDR1 reads MNHEY; CDR2 reads SVGAGI. Trimming removed 4 bases from V and 5 bases from J; junction bases left unmatched: 9. The DNA for the CDR3 is TGTGCCAGCAGTTCCCAGGGGGCGGGCAGGGAGACCCAGTACTTC. Protein product: CASSSQGAGRETQYF.

This clone was counted a few times. The chain has TRBV6-2 or TRBV6-3 and TRBJ2-2, with 10 nucleotides matching TRBD1. Germline lookup yields CDR1 MNHEY and CDR2 SVGEGT. V shed 6 bases, J shed 6 bases, and the junction held 7 bases outside the gene matches. The CDR3 consists of 15 residues. The CDR3 loop reads CASSERQGASGELFF. CDR3 nucleotides: TGTGCCAGCAGCGAGAGACAGGGGGCCTCCGGGGAGCTGTTTTTT.

By proportion, this clone is medium-sized. The chain couples TRBV6-1 to TRBJ1-1, with 7 positions matching TRBD1. This CDR3 has 14 residues. Trimming took 7 bases from V and 0 from J; bases not matched to a gene: 5. CDR1 and CDR2 from the germline V gene are MNHNS and SASEGT. In DNA, the CDR3 is TGTGCCAGCACCCCGACAGGGCTGAACACTGAAGCTTTCTTT. Encoded protein: CASTPTGLNTEAFF.

V usage is TRBV6-1 and J usage is TRBJ1-2, with D possibly being TRBD1 (6 bases). The V and J ends lost 3 bases and 7 bases respectively, with 18 bases between them. This CDR3 has 15 residues. Germline CDR1 is MNHNS and CDR2 is SASEGT. The DNA of the CDR3 is TGTGCCAGCAGTGATCAACGGACAGTCGTTGGTGGCTACACCTTC. Translating gives CASSDQRTVVGGYTF.

As to this clone: A read error may account for a junction end that differs from germline. The sample has other DNA sequences that encode this CDR3 too. This rearrangement joins TRBV12-3 or TRBV12-4 to TRBJ1-5; D gene ambiguous. The CDR3 sequence is 13 residues long. For the CDR3, the DNA is TGTGCCAGCAGGCTCGGGTTTGTTCAGCCTCAGCATTTT. It is translated as CASRLGFVQPQHF.